The 24 T cell receptor beta chains in this list originate from one sample, sequenced in a study of blood T cell repertoires in COVID-19. The repertoire was sequenced with immunoSEQ multiplex PCR; TCRdb's copy has only in-frame clones and lacks some. This sample carries roughly 340,000 clones, 88% of them seen once, and the ten largest clones take about 7%. Sequencing was performed on peripheral blood. These receptors all come from a woman in her 70s with COVID-19, enrolled during active disease.

The chain uses TRBV5-5 and TRBJ1-6; D unresolved. Germline CDR1 and CDR2: SGHKS and YYEKEE (reference sequence). The CDR3 contains 12 residues. V dropped 1 base and J dropped 7 bases, with 3 bases sitting between them. The CDR3 is CASSLLNSPLHF. For the CDR3, the DNA is TGTGCCAGCAGCTTGCTGAATTCACCCCTCCACTTT.

This clone was recorded only once. The gene calls are TRBV6-5 and TRBJ1-1; the D gene is possibly TRBD1 (5 bases). The germline V gene encodes CDR1 MNHEY and CDR2 SVGAGI. The CDR3 covers 13 residues. Trimming stripped 4 bases from V and 2 bases from J, with 8 bases between. CDR3 DNA sequence: TGTGCCAGCAGTTTGGACATAAACACTGAAGCTTTCTTT. As protein: CASSLDINTEAFF.

The chain uses TRBV5-4 and TRBJ2-2, with D tentatively TRBD2 (6 bases). This CDR3 spans 16 amino acids. With 0 bases removed from V and 5 bases from J, the gap between germline ends came to 14 bases. Germline CDR1 SGHNT, CDR2 YYREEE (reference sequence). The CDR3 region is CASSLGGLGGTGELFF. DNA for the CDR3: TGTGCCAGCAGCTTGGGGGGTCTGGGAGGAACCGGGGAGCTGTTTTTT.

The chain couples TRBV27 to TRBJ2-1; 9 bases align to TRBD1. The CDR3 runs 15 residues. With 2 bases clipped from V and 6 bases from J, the junction kept 5 bases outside the gene matches. Germline values: CDR1 MNHEY, CDR2 SMNVEV (reference sequence). The CDR3 loop reads CASSLGTGLANEQFF. The CDR3 nucleotides are TGTGCCAGCAGTTTAGGGACAGGGTTAGCCAATGAGCAGTTCTTC.

The table lists this clone with a count of one. V usage is TRBV6-5 and J usage is TRBJ1-2; possible D gene TRBD1, 5 bases. Germline V gene data show CDR1 as MNHEY and CDR2 as SVGAGI. The CDR3 is made up of 13 amino acids. V was shortened by 6 bases and J by 6 bases, with 14 bases between the two germline ends. This chain's CDR3 is CASRFGGMDGYTF. Written as DNA, the CDR3 is TGTGCCAGCAGGTTCGGGGGAATGGATGGCTACACCTTC.

The CDR3 is CASSPSGGAKNEQFF. The CDR3 region has the DNA TGTGCCAGCAGCCCTAGCGGGGGGGCAAAAAATGAGCAGTTCTTC. The chain combines TRBV7-9 with TRBJ2-1; 12 bases line up with TRBD2. Germline V CDR1 and CDR2: SEHNR, FQNEAQ (reference sequence). Trimming took 5 bases from V and 7 from J; bases not matched to a gene: 6. CDR3 length: 15 amino acids.

The V gene is TRBV29-1, the J gene TRBJ2-7; D call uncertain. Per the germline V gene, CDR1 is SQVTM and CDR2 is ANQGSEA. Trimming stripped 5 bases from V and 1 base from J, with 12 bases between. The CDR3 runs 13 residues. CDR3 sequence reads: CSVWFLGSYEQYF. CDR3 nucleotide sequence: TGCAGCGTTTGGTTCCTCGGGTCCTACGAGCAGTACTTC.

The chain carries TRBV10-3 and TRBJ1-1; 7 nucleotides match TRBD1. J lost 0 bases, V lost 10 bases, and 5 bases had no gene match. The CDR3 spans 13 residues. Looked up from germline, CDR1 is ENHRY and CDR2 is SYGVKD. CDR3 sequence reads: CANRQGMNTEAFF. CDR3 sequence (DNA): TGTGCCAACCGACAGGGAATGAACACTGAAGCTTTCTTT.

J is TRBJ2-3 and V is TRBV12-5; 9 nucleotides line up with TRBD2. This CDR3 contains 14 residues. V shed 3 bases, J shed 5 bases, and the junction held 3 bases outside the gene matches. Per germline, CDR1 LGHNT and CDR2 FRNRAP. In nucleotides, the CDR3 is TGTGCTAGTGGTTTTGGGACTAGCTTAGATACGCAGTATTTT. The encoded protein is CASGFGTSLDTQYF.

The chain uses TRBV30 and TRBJ1-1, with TRBD1 as a possible D gene (5 bases). CDR1 and CDR2 (germline): GTSNPN, SVGIG (reference sequence). The V end was cut by 5 bases, the J end by 4 bases, with 11 bases between. The CDR3 totals 12 residues. The CDR3 coding sequence is TGTGCCTGGGGGGTTAGGGGCACTGAAGCTTTCTTT. Encoded protein: CAWGVRGTEAFF.

This clone has just one count. The rearrangement uses TRBV19 and TRBJ1-2; weak D call: TRBD1 (5 bases). Germline CDR1 reads LNHDA; CDR2 reads SQIVND (reference sequence). V was pared by 1 base and J by 3 bases, with 12 bases between. This CDR3 has 15 amino acids. The chain's CDR3 is CASSIVLGVDYGYTF. The CDR3 DNA reads TGTGCCAGTAGTATAGTGCTAGGGGTCGACTATGGCTACACCTTC.

The count of this clone is one. V and J are TRBV27 and TRBJ2-1; 7 bases agree with TRBD2. The CDR3 sequence is 16 residues long. Losses at the gene ends were 1 base for V and 0 bases for J; bases not matched to a gene: 3. Germline CDR1 is MNHEY and CDR2 is SMNVEV (reference sequence). As DNA, the CDR3 is TGTGCCAGCAGTTTATGGGGAGGGAGCTCCTACAATGAGCAGTTCTTC. Its translation: CASSLWGGSSYNEQFF.

The chain has TRBV4-1 and TRBJ2-3, with 9 bases matching TRBD2. Germline CDR1 and CDR2: MGHRA and YSYEKL. V trimming: 2 bases; J trimming: 6 bases; junction bases outside the gene matches: 6. The CDR3 length is 15 residues. CDR3 DNA: TGCGCCAGCAGCCAAAGGGCGGGGGGGTCCGATACGCAGTATTTT. It translates to CASSQRAGGSDTQYF.

The V call is TRBV7-3, the J call TRBJ2-3, with 8 bases fitting TRBD2. CDR3 length: 18 residues. V was clipped by 5 bases and J by 2 bases; unmatched bases: 15. Germline lookup yields CDR1 SGHTA and CDR2 FQGTGA. CDR3 sequence reads: CASSPAGGSGGITDTQYF. CDR3 nucleotides: TGTGCCAGCAGCCCCGCGGGGGGCTCGGGGGGCATCACAGATACGCAGTATTTT.

The gene calls are TRBV6-5 and TRBJ1-1; 7 positions match TRBD1. Germline V lookup: CDR1 MNHEY, CDR2 SVGAGI. The J segment lost 8 bases and the V segment lost 6 bases, leaving 9 bases of the junction unmatched. This CDR3 is built from 13 residues. CDR3 coding DNA: TGTGCCAGCAGCGTTAGACAGGGACGGGAAGCTTTCTTT. This gives the protein CASSVRQGREAFF.

The gene calls are TRBV19 and TRBJ2-1; the D gene is possibly TRBD2 (5 bases). The CDR3 is 15 amino acids. Germline CDR1 reads LNHDA; CDR2 reads SQIVND (reference sequence). Trimming took 3 bases from V and 6 from J, leaving 15 bases between them. CDR3 DNA sequence: TGTGCCAGTAGTATCTTGCTAGGCGGGTTCAATGAGCAGTTCTTC. Protein product: CASSILLGGFNEQFF.

CDR3 loop: CASSAGQGRRDTQYF. CDR3 DNA: TGCGCCAGCAGTGCCGGACAGGGACGGAGAGATACGCAGTATTTT. V usage is TRBV10-2 and J usage is TRBJ2-3; 8 bases are shared with TRBD1. This CDR3 is built from 15 residues. V lost 4 bases to trimming and J lost 5 bases; unmatched junction nucleotides: 8. Per germline, CDR1 WSHSY and CDR2 SAAADI.

This clone was seen a single time. V is TRBV18 and J is TRBJ1-2; tentative D call: TRBD1 (6 bases). The CDR3 length is 12 residues. V was cut by 6 bases and J by 4 bases, with 9 bases left in between. CDR1 is KGHSH and CDR2 is LQKENI in the germline V gene. DNA for the CDR3: TGTGCCAGCTCCTCGGACAGCTATGGCTACACCTTC. Translated, it gives CASSSDSYGYTF.

In the case of this clone: The same CDR3 arises from other DNA sequences in this sample as well. V gene TRBV3-1 (or the pseudogene TRBV3-2) combines with J gene TRBJ2-7; D is possibly TRBD1 (6 bases). Trimming took 6 bases from V and 7 from J, leaving 10 bases between them. The CDR3 is made up of 11 amino acids. Per germline, CDR1 LGHDT and CDR2 YNNKEL (reference sequence). The CDR3 loop is CASSQGSEQYF. In nucleotides, the CDR3 is TGTGCCAGCAGTCAGGGGTCTGAGCAGTACTTC.

CDR3: CASMAEQRMNTEAFF. The CDR3 DNA is TGTGCCAGCATGGCCGAACAGAGAATGAACACTGAAGCTTTCTTT. V gene TRBV4-2 combines with J gene TRBJ1-1; no definite D call. Per germline, CDR1 LGHNA and CDR2 YNFKEQ. Trimming took off 7 bases at V and 0 bases at J, with 15 bases between the two ends. The CDR3 totals 15 residues.

The chain joins TRBV7-9 to TRBJ2-7; D is perhaps TRBD1 (7 bases). CDR1 and CDR2 (germline): SEHNR, FQNEAQ (reference sequence). The V end lost 3 bases, the J end lost 3 bases, and 18 bases lay between the germline ends. The CDR3 is 16 amino acids. Written as DNA, the CDR3 is TGTGCCAGCAGCTTCCCCAGGGGGGTCCCCCACTACGAGCAGTACTTC. Translation gives CASSFPRGVPHYEQYF. The full variable domain, completed using reference TRBV7-9 and TRBJ2-7, is DTGVSQNPRHKITKRGQNVTFRCDPISEHNRLYWYRQTLGQGPEFLTYFQNEAQLEKSRLLSDRFSAERPKGSFSTLEIQRTEQGDSAMYLCASSFPRGVPHYEQYFGPGTRLTVT.

This chain joins TRBV6-5 and TRBJ1-2, with 8 bases identical to TRBD1. The CDR3 runs to 14 residues. The germline CDR1 and CDR2 sequences are MNHEY and SVGAGI. J gave up 4 bases and V 5 bases, and 6 bases lay outside the gene matches. The CDR3 spells CASSQGATVYGYTF. DNA for the CDR3: TGTGCCAGCAGTCAGGGGGCGACTGTCTATGGCTACACCTTC.

This clone came up once. This rearrangement joins TRBV19 to TRBJ2-3, with 11 bases identical to TRBD2. CDR3 size: 17 residues. CDR1 and CDR2 from the germline V gene are LNHDA and SQIVND (reference sequence). J was trimmed by 3 bases and V by 7 bases; bases with no gene match: 12. For the CDR3, the DNA is TGTGCCAGTAATAAAGAGCCCGTAGCGGGGGGGACAGATACGCAGTATTTT. It translates to CASNKEPVAGGTDTQYF.

V and J are TRBV6-5 and TRBJ2-7, with TRBD1 identical over 7 bases. This CDR3 comprises 13 residues. After removal of 8 bases from V and 3 bases from J, the junction contained 7 bases not matched to a gene. The V gene's germline CDR1 is MNHEY and CDR2 SVGAGI. CDR3 nucleotide sequence: TGTGCCAGCGGAACGGGACAGAACTACGAGCAGTACTTC. Translating gives CASGTGQNYEQYF.